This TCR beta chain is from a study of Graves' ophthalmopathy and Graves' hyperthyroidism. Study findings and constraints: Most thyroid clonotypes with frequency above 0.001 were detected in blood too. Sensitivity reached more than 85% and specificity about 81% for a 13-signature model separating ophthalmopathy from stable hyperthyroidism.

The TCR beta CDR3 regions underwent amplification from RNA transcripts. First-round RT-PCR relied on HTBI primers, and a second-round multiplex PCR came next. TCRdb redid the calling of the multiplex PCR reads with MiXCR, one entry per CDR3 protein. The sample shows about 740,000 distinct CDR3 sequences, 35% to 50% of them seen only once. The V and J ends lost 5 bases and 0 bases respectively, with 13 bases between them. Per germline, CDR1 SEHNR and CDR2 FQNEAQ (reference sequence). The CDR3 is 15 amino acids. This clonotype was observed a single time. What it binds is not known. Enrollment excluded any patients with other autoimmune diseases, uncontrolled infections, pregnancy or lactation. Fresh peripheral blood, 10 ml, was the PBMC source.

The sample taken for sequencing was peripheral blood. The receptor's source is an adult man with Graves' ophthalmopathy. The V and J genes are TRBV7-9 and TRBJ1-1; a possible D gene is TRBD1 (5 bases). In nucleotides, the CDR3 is TGTGCCAGCAGCCAACGGGGACGGATGAACACTGAAGCTTTCTTT. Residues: CASSQRGRMNTEAFF.